These 26 T cell receptor beta chains originate from one sample sequenced in a study of blood T cell repertoires in COVID-19. Assay used: immunoSEQ multiplex PCR; TCRdb lists only in-frame clones, some missing. The sample records over 55,000 clones, roughly 82% being singletons. Material: peripheral blood. All receptors derive from a woman aged 80 or over with acute or convalescent COVID-19.

This clone appeared a single time. The J gene is TRBJ2-1, the V gene TRBV4-1; possible D gene TRBD2, 6 bases. V lost 0 bases to trimming and J lost 1 base, with 10 bases between them. Germline-derived CDR1 and CDR2 are MGHRA and YSYEKL. The CDR3 spans 16 residues. As DNA, the CDR3 is TGCGCCAGCAGCCAAGAAGAAGCGGGTTCCTACAATGAGCAGTTCTTC. Encoded protein: CASSQEEAGSYNEQFF.

In its sample, this clone was seen a few times. The V gene is TRBV2, the J gene TRBJ1-5; no clear D gene. Per germline, CDR1 SNHLY and CDR2 FYNNEI. Trimming pared 2 bases from V and 8 bases from J, leaving 10 bases between. The CDR3 runs 13 residues. The CDR3 spells CASSEQAPEPQHF. Written as DNA, the CDR3 is TGTGCCAGCAGTGAACAGGCACCCGAGCCCCAGCATTTT.

This chain connects TRBV28 to TRBJ2-7; D unclear. Germline assignment: CDR1 MDHEN and CDR2 SYDVKM. Trimming cost V 7 bases and J 4 bases, with 11 bases left between them. The CDR3 covers 12 residues. The CDR3 loop reads CASNGVTYEQYF. In DNA form, the CDR3 reads TGTGCCAGCAACGGAGTAACTTACGAGCAGTACTTC.

The genes are TRBV9 and TRBJ2-7, with 13 bases fitting TRBD2. Unmatched junction bases numbered 5, after V lost 3 bases and J lost 2 bases. This CDR3 has 16 amino acids. CDR1 is SGDLS, CDR2 YYNGEE, per germline. The CDR3 DNA is TGTGCCAGCAGCGCCCGGACTAGCGGGAGTCCCTACGAGCAGTACTTC. Translation: CASSARTSGSPYEQYF.

This chain links TRBV5-6 with TRBJ2-4; possibly TRBD2 for D (5 bases). Trimming removed 0 bases from V and 11 bases from J, with 15 bases in between. This CDR3 contains 14 residues. Germline assignment: CDR1 SGHDT and CDR2 YYEEEE. CDR3 region: CASSLGGVGPFQYF. The CDR3 nucleotides are TGTGCCAGCAGCTTGGGGGGAGTTGGCCCATTTCAGTACTTC.

This chain joins TRBV29-1 and TRBJ1-1, with a tentative D call TRBD1 (6 bases). There are 13 residues in the CDR3. V gave up 7 bases and J gave up 1 base, with 13 bases separating them. Germline assignment: CDR1 SQVTM and CDR2 ANQGSEA. CDR3 protein: CSAQDSKNTEAFF. CDR3 nucleotides: TGCAGCGCCCAGGACAGTAAGAACACTGAAGCTTTCTTT.

The chain is built from TRBV4-1 and TRBJ2-3; D unresolved. Trimming took off 0 bases at V and 1 base at J, with 11 bases between the two ends. The V gene's germline CDR1 is MGHRA and CDR2 YSYEKL. This CDR3 contains 16 residues. The CDR3 coding sequence is TGCGCCAGCAGCCAAGATGGGCTACCCCGCACAGATACGCAGTATTTT. Protein: CASSQDGLPRTDTQYF.

This chain links TRBV6-5 with TRBJ2-1; tentative D call: TRBD1 (6 bases). CDR3 size: 13 residues. The V and J ends lost 2 bases and 4 bases respectively, with 6 bases between them. Germline V gene sequence: CDR1 MNHEY, CDR2 SVGAGI. The CDR3 region is CASSYTGYNEQFF. Written as DNA, the CDR3 is TGTGCCAGCAGTTACACAGGGTACAATGAGCAGTTCTTC.

The chain employs TRBV5-6 and TRBJ2-7; D possibly corresponds to TRBD1 (7 bases). The CDR3 loop spans 14 amino acids. The ends were cut back, 3 bases at V and 5 bases at J, with 15 bases in the middle. Germline V gene sequence: CDR1 SGHDT, CDR2 YYEEEE. The CDR3 DNA reads as TGTGCCAGCAGCTACCTTGGAGGGGGCCACGAGCAGTACTTC. This encodes CASSYLGGGHEQYF. The variable domain in full, with the rest retrieved from reference TRBV5-6 and TRBJ2-7, is DAGVTQSPTHLIKTRGQQVTLRCSPKSGHDTVSWYQQALGQGPQFIFQYYEEEERQRGNFPDRFSGHQFPNYSSELNVNALLLGDSALYLCASSYLGGGHEQYFGPGTRLTVT.

This clone was observed once. The chain recombines TRBV15 with TRBJ2-7; 8 positions agree with TRBD1. The CDR3 is 15 amino acids. Trimming cost V 3 bases and J 4 bases; bases outside gene matches: 8. Germline V CDR1 and CDR2: LNHNV, YYDKDF (reference sequence). CDR3 sequence: CATSRGGQAQYEQYF. CDR3 nucleotides: TGTGCCACCAGCAGGGGGGGACAGGCCCAATACGAGCAGTACTTC.

This rearrangement joins TRBV9 to TRBJ2-7, with 14 bases identical to TRBD2. The CDR3 extends over 18 amino acids. Germline lookup yields CDR1 SGDLS and CDR2 YYNGEE. J lost 2 bases, V lost 0 bases, and 7 bases had no gene match. The CDR3 spells CASSVAGTSGSPPYEQYF. The DNA for the CDR3 is TGTGCCAGCAGCGTAGCTGGGACTAGCGGGAGTCCCCCCTACGAGCAGTACTTC.

The V gene is TRBV10-3, the J gene TRBJ2-1; 7 nucleotides line up with TRBD1. V dropped 2 bases and J dropped 6; count of bases not matched to a gene: 7. Germline CDR1 reads ENHRY; CDR2 reads SYGVKD. This CDR3 contains 15 residues. CDR3 sequence: CAISENRGRGNEQFF. CDR3 nucleotide sequence: TGTGCCATCAGTGAGAACAGGGGTCGGGGCAATGAGCAGTTCTTC.

J is TRBJ2-7 and V is TRBV24-1; perhaps TRBD1 as D (5 bases). V was pared by 3 bases and J by 3 bases, with 8 bases between. This CDR3 region has 13 residues. Germline lookup yields CDR1 KGHDR and CDR2 SFDVKD. The chain's CDR3 is CATSDHTGYEQYF. CDR3 coding DNA: TGTGCCACCAGTGATCATACAGGCTACGAGCAGTACTTC.

The V call is TRBV6-2 or TRBV6-3, the J call TRBJ2-7; 9 nucleotides agree with TRBD2. The germline V gene has CDR1 MNHEY and CDR2 SVGEGT. This CDR3 comprises 16 residues. J lost 5 bases, V lost 3 bases, and 11 bases had no gene match. This CDR3 reads CASSYTAGGFRNEQYF. CDR3 DNA: TGTGCCAGCAGTTATACGGCGGGAGGGTTCCGGAACGAGCAGTACTTC.

The gene calls are TRBV2 and TRBJ2-3; D may be TRBD2 (6 bases). In germline, CDR1 is SNHLY, CDR2 FYNNEI. V was shortened by 8 bases and J by 2 bases, with 11 bases between the two germline ends. The CDR3 runs 13 residues. CDR3 amino acids: CASGIAATDTQYF. The CDR3 DNA follows: TGTGCCAGCGGTATAGCGGCCACAGATACGCAGTATTTT.

The rearrangement uses TRBV5-6 and TRBJ2-1, with 9 bases fitting TRBD2. This CDR3 is built from 16 residues. V was clipped by 1 base and J by 0 bases; unmatched bases: 2. Germline loops: CDR1 SGHDT, CDR2 YYEEEE. CDR3 bases: TGTGCCAGCAGCTTGTTTAGCGGGAGCTCCTACAATGAGCAGTTCTTC. Translated, it gives CASSLFSGSSYNEQFF.

This clone was observed once. The rearrangement links TRBV9 to TRBJ1-6; 7 nucleotides match TRBD1. The germline V gene has CDR1 SGDLS and CDR2 YYNGEE. The CDR3 length is 16 residues. Germline trimming cut 0 bases from V and 10 bases from J; bases unmatched to any gene: 10. The CDR3 here is CASSVERQGLVSPLHF. The CDR3 DNA reads TGTGCCAGCAGCGTAGAAAGACAGGGTCTGGTGTCACCCCTCCACTTT.

This clone has only a few counts. This chain links TRBV4-3 with TRBJ2-1, with TRBD2 matching 15 bases. V dropped 1 base and J dropped 0; count of bases not matched to a gene: 4. CDR1 and CDR2 from the germline V gene are LGHNA and YSLEER. CDR3 size: 19 residues. The CDR3 DNA sequence: TGCGCCAGCAGCCAAGTTTTGGGACTAGCGGGAGGCTCCTACAATGAGCAGTTCTTC. Translated: CASSQVLGLAGGSYNEQFF.

This sequence joins TRBV18 and TRBJ2-1; D remains unclear. Trimming cost V 3 bases and J 5 bases, with 5 bases left between them. CDR1 and CDR2 (germline): KGHSH, LQKENI. The CDR3 totals 12 residues. The CDR3 sequence is CASSPVDNEQFF. In DNA form, the CDR3 reads TGTGCCAGCTCACCGGTAGACAATGAGCAGTTCTTC. Full variable domain (rest looked up from reference TRBV18 and TRBJ2-1): NAGVMQNPRHLVRRRGQEARLRCSPMKGHSHVYWYRQLPEEGLKFMVYLQKENIIDESGMPKERFSAEFPKEGPSILRIQQVVRGDSAAYFCASSPVDNEQFFGPGTRLTVL.

The genes are TRBV5-4 and TRBJ2-7; D possibly corresponds to TRBD2 (6 bases). This CDR3 is 14 amino acids long. With 0 bases removed from V and 2 bases from J, the gap between germline ends came to 9 bases. Germline values: CDR1 SGHNT, CDR2 YYREEE (reference sequence). The CDR3 DNA follows: TGTGCCAGCAGCTTGGCCGGAGGGGCCTACGAGCAGTACTTC. It yields the protein CASSLAGGAYEQYF.

The V and J genes are TRBV21-1 and TRBJ2-7; the table calls TRBD2, which could not be checked here. TRBV21-1 counts as a pseudogene. This CDR3 has 14 amino acids. Here the CDR3 DNA reads TGTGCCAGCAGCCCCGGGACTAGGGTCTACGAGCAGTACTTC. As protein: CASSPGTRVYEQYF.

The CDR3 nucleotides are TGTGCCAGCAGTTTATCCCTCAGTTACAATGAGCAGTTCTTC. Translating gives CASSLSLSYNEQFF. The rearrangement joins TRBV27 to TRBJ2-1; no clear D. Germline CDR1 and CDR2: MNHEY and SMNVEV (reference sequence). This CDR3 contains 14 residues. Trimming removed 0 bases at V and 4 bases at J, with 7 bases between.

The chain links TRBV19 to TRBJ1-5; 7 bases agree with TRBD1. V trimming: 3 bases; J trimming: 7 bases; junction bases outside the gene matches: 6. This CDR3 is built from 14 residues. CDR1 LNHDA and CDR2 SQIVND come from the germline V gene (reference sequence). CDR3 region: CASSIQTGRQPQHF. In DNA form, the CDR3 reads TGTGCCAGTAGTATTCAGACAGGGAGGCAGCCCCAGCATTTT.

This chain uses TRBV19 with TRBJ2-1; 9 nucleotides match TRBD2. V was clipped by 0 bases and J by 7 bases; unmatched bases: 10. The CDR3 is made up of 17 amino acids. Germline values: CDR1 LNHDA, CDR2 SQIVND (reference sequence). CDR3 DNA: TGTGCCAGTAGTATAGATCTGCCTAGCGGGATATTGAATGAGCAGTTCTTC. Protein sequence: CASSIDLPSGILNEQFF.

The V call is TRBV11-2, the J call TRBJ2-2; 7 nucleotides agree with TRBD2. V dropped 1 base and J dropped 4; count of bases not matched to a gene: 6. Germline CDR1 and CDR2: SGHAT and FQNNGV. This CDR3 contains 16 residues. The CDR3 reads CASSLGPGLLTGELFF. In nucleotides, the CDR3 is TGTGCCAGCAGCTTAGGGCCGGGACTACTCACCGGGGAGCTGTTTTTT.

This clone was found once. The chain carries TRBV11-2 and TRBJ1-1; a weak D match, TRBD1 (5 bases). Trimming removed 5 bases from V and 3 bases from J, with 16 bases in between. Per germline, CDR1 SGHAT and CDR2 FQNNGV. CDR3 size: 15 residues. CDR3 nucleotides: TGTGCCAGCAGCCCCAGGGCCAGGGCGGACACTGAAGCTTTCTTT. Protein product: CASSPRARADTEAFF.